This T cell receptor (beta chain) comes out of a study of graft-versus-host responses after intestinal transplantation. For the study at large: The study gave all recipients anti-thymocyte globulin induction, then tacrolimus and steroids for about 3 years. General study results and limits: After transplant, early declines in HvG clones were associated with peak levels of circulating GvH clones.

Responders (roughly 200,000, CFSE-labeled) were co-plated with roughly 200,000 irradiated, violet-dye-labeled stimulators. CD3+CD4+ and CD3+CD8+ responders that were proliferating and CFSE-low were sorted post-reaction. This CDR3 has 16 residues. V was trimmed by 1 base and J by 4 bases, leaving 14 bases between them. Germline-derived CDR1 and CDR2 are MGHDK and SYGVNS. This clone occurred a few times. The data were produced by immunoSEQ multiplex PCR, yet TCRdb's version contains in-frame clones alone and is incomplete. The sample has 10,000 or so clones; roughly a third are singletons. The sequences come from alloreactive CD8+ T cells from a mixed lymphocyte reaction culture, collected before intestinal transplant. The subset here: CFSE-low proliferating T cells sorted from roughly six-day pre-transplant mixed lymphocyte reaction (GvH or HvG direction). This TCR was recovered from a human patient who received an intestinal transplant. J is TRBJ1-5 and V is TRBV25-1, with D uncertain. This chain's CDR3 is CASSESSRGWNQPQHF. The DNA for the CDR3 is TGTGCCAGCAGTGAATCCTCGCGGGGTTGGAATCAGCCCCAGCATTTT.